Listed here are 10 T cell receptor beta chains from one sample, sequenced in a study of blood T cell repertoires in COVID-19. Libraries were prepared by immunoSEQ multiplex PCR; TCRdb keeps only in-frame clonotypes and omits some of them. The sample records over 65,000 clones, about four fifths being singletons. Material for sequencing was peripheral blood. These receptors came from a man at least 80 years old with acute or convalescent COVID-19.

The gene calls are TRBV5-1 and TRBJ2-5; 7 bases fit TRBD2. The CDR3 sequence is 15 residues long. Unmatched junction bases numbered 5, after V lost 0 bases and J lost 3 bases. CDR1 is SGHRS and CDR2 is YFSETQ in the germline V gene. The CDR3 spells CASSLGSSGEETQYF. In DNA form, the CDR3 reads TGCGCCAGCAGCTTGGGTTCTAGCGGCGAAGAGACCCAGTACTTC.

This chain links TRBV18 with TRBJ2-7; 8 bases map to TRBD1. V gave up 2 bases and J gave up 7 bases; unmatched junction bases: 10. The CDR3 sequence is 15 residues long. Germline values: CDR1 KGHSH, CDR2 LQKENI. CDR3 DNA sequence: TGTGCCAGCTCACCAATTGGGCAGGGGGCCAGAGAGCAGTACTTC. This gives the protein CASSPIGQGAREQYF. The full variable domain, its missing parts supplied by reference TRBV18 and TRBJ2-7, is NAGVMQNPRHLVRRRGQEARLRCSPMKGHSHVYWYRQLPEEGLKFMVYLQKENIIDESGMPKERFSAEFPKEGPSILRIQQVVRGDSAAYFCASSPIGQGAREQYFGPGTRLTVT.

The CDR3: CSVDDGRTSGRTDTQYF. The DNA for the CDR3 is TGCAGCGTTGATGATGGGCGGACTAGCGGGAGGACAGATACGCAGTATTTT. The chain has TRBV29-1 and TRBJ2-3, with TRBD2 identical over 14 bases. Per the germline V gene, CDR1 is SQVTM and CDR2 is ANQGSEA. The J segment lost 3 bases and the V segment lost 3 bases, leaving 8 bases of the junction unmatched. The CDR3 is 17 residues long.

V and J are TRBV6-5 and TRBJ1-1; D is unclear. Trimming stripped 5 bases from V and 9 bases from J, with 13 bases between. The CDR3 contains 12 residues. The germline CDR1 and CDR2 sequences are MNHEY and SVGAGI. Here the CDR3 reads CASSRAGDKAFF. The CDR3 region has the DNA TGTGCCAGCAGTCGAGCCGGGGATAAAGCTTTCTTT.

Only one count was recorded for this clone. The V call is TRBV6-5, the J call TRBJ1-2; D might be TRBD1 (6 bases). CDR3 length: 14 residues. Trimming removed 6 bases at V and 8 bases at J, with 19 bases between. Germline V gives CDR1 MNHEY, CDR2 SVGAGI. CDR3 protein: CASSGTRDMGGYTF. The CDR3 nucleotides read TGTGCCAGCAGCGGAACCAGGGACATGGGGGGCTACACCTTC.

The chain joins TRBV14 to TRBJ2-5, with unresolved D. The CDR3 extends over 12 amino acids. The germline V gene has CDR1 SGHDN and CDR2 FVKESK. The V end lost 4 bases, the J end lost 7 bases, and 10 bases lay between the germline ends. The CDR3 DNA follows: TGTGCCAGCAGCCCGAAATCAGGGACCCAGTACTTC. As protein: CASSPKSGTQYF.

V usage is TRBV5-1 and J usage is TRBJ2-7; D perhaps matches TRBD1 (5 bases). V gave up 0 bases and J gave up 3 bases, with 10 bases separating them. This CDR3 comprises 14 residues. Germline values: CDR1 SGHRS, CDR2 YFSETQ. The CDR3 nucleotides are TGCGCCAGCAGCTTGGTGGCAGGGATCTACGAGCAGTACTTC. Translation: CASSLVAGIYEQYF.

The chain recombines TRBV19 with TRBJ2-1; the D gene is possibly TRBD1 (6 bases). Per germline, CDR1 LNHDA and CDR2 SQIVND (reference sequence). The CDR3 runs 14 residues. V lost 1 base to trimming and J lost 7 bases, with 11 bases between them. The CDR3 region has the DNA TGTGCCAGTAGTATAGGGCAGGGGATAAATGAGCAGTTCTTC. Translation: CASSIGQGINEQFF. Full variable domain (outside the CDR3, taken from reference TRBV19 and TRBJ2-1): DGGITQSPKYLFRKEGQNVTLSCEQNLNHDAMYWYRQDPGQGLRLIYYSQIVNDFQKGDIAEGYSVSREKKESFPLTVTSAQKNPTAFYLCASSIGQGINEQFFGPGTRLTVL.

This clone showed up just a few times. This rearrangement joins TRBV5-1 to TRBJ2-2, with 9 bases that match TRBD1. Trimming removed 8 bases from V and 2 bases from J; junction bases left unmatched: 4. The CDR3 is 14 residues long. Germline CDR1 and CDR2: SGHRS and YFSETQ. The CDR3 DNA is TGCGCCAGTGGACAGGGGCTCAACACCGGGGAGCTGTTTTTT. Its protein is CASGQGLNTGELFF.

In the case of this clone: At the DNA level, this CDR3 is encoded by other sequences in the same sample as well. This rearrangement joins TRBV5-1 to TRBJ2-5, with 7 nucleotides matching TRBD1. From germline, CDR1 is SGHRS and CDR2 YFSETQ. The CDR3 has 15 amino acids. Trimming took 0 bases from V and 2 from J; bases not matched to a gene: 4. This chain's CDR3 is CASSLGQGFQETQYF. Here the CDR3 DNA reads TGCGCCAGCAGCTTGGGACAGGGTTTTCAAGAGACCCAGTACTTC.